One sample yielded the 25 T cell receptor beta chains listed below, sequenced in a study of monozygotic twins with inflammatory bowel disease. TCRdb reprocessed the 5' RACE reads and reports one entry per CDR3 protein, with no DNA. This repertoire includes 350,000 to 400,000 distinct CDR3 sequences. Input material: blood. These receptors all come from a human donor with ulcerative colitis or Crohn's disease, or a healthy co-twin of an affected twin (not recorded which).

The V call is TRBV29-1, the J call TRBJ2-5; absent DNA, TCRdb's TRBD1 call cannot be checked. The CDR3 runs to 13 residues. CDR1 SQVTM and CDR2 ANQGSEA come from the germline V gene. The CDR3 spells CSVPSGAGETQYF.

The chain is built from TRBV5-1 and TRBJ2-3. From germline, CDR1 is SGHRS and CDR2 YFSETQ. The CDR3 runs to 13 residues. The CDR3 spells CASARSFPDTQYF.

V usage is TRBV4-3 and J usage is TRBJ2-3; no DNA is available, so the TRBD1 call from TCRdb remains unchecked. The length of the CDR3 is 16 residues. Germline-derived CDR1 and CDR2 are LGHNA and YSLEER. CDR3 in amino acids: CASSQDIRGRTDTQYF.

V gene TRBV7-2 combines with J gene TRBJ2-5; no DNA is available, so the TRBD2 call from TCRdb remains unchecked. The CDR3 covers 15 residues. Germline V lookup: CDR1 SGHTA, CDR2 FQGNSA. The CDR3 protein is CASSLVSTGAETQYF.

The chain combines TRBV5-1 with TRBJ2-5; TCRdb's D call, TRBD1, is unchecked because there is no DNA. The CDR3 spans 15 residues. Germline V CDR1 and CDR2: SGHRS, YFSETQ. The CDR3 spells CASSRLGDTQETQYF.

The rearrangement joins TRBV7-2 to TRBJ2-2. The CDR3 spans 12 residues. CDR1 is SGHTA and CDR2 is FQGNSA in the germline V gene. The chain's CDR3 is CASSRYPGELFF.

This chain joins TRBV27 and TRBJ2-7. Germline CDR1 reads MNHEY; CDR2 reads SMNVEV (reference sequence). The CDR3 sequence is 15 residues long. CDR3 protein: CASSSIMTASYEQYF.

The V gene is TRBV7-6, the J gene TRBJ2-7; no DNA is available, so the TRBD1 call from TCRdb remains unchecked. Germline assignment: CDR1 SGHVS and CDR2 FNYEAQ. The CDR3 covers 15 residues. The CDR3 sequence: CASSLGAGITYEQYF.

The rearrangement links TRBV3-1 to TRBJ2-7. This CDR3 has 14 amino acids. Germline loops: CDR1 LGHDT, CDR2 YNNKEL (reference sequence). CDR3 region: CASSQEGGTYEQYF.

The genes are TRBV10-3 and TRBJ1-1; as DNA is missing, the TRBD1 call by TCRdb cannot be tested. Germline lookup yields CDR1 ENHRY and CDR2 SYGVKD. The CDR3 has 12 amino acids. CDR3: CAAGGHFTEAFF.

The CDR3 here is CASSLLQAFGCTF. The chain couples TRBV7-2 to TRBJ1-2; the D call of TRBD1 rests on TCRdb alone, since no DNA is present to check it. This CDR3 comprises 13 residues. The germline CDR1 and CDR2 sequences are SGHTA and FQGNSA.

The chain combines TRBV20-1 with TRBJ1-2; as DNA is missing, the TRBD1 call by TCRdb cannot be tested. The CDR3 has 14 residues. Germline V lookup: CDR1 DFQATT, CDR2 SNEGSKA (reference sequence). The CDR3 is CSAKDRAGSYGYTF.

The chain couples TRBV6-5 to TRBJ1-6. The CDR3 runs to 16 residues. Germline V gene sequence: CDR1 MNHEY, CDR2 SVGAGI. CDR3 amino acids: CASSYSTVRRNSPLHF.

This CDR3 reads CSVAGGMETQYF. This chain joins TRBV20-1 and TRBJ2-5; the TRBD1 assignment by TCRdb is unverifiable without DNA. The CDR3 totals 12 residues. CDR1 and CDR2 from the germline V gene are DFQATT and SNEGSKA (reference sequence).

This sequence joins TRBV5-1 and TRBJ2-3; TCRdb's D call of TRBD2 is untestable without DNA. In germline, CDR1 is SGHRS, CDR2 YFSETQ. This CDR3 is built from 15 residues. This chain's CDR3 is CASSPGPDDTDTQYF.

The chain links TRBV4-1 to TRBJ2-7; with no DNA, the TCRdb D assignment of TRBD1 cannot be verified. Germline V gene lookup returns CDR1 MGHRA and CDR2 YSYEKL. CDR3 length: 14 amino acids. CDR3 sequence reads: CASSQGTVWNEQYF.

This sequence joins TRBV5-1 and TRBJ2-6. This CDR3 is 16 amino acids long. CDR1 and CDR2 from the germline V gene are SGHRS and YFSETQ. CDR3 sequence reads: CASSLSAGPGANVLTF.

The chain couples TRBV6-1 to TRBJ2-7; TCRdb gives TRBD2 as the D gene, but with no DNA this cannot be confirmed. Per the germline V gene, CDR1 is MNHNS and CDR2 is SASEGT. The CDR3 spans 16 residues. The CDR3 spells CASIGTSGGHNYEQYF.

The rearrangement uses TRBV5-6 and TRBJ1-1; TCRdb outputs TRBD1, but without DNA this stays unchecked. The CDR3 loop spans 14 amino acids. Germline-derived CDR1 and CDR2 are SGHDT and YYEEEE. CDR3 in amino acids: CASSNRGLRTEAFF.

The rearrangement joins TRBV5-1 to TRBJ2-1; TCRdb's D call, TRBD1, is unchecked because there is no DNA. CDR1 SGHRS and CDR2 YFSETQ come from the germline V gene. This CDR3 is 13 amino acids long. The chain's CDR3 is CASSGMGRNEQFF.

The CDR3 reads CASSPQGSYGNTIYF. This rearrangement joins TRBV6-1 to TRBJ1-3; TCRdb calls TRBD1, which cannot be checked without DNA. The CDR3 extends over 15 amino acids. Looked up from germline, CDR1 is MNHNS and CDR2 is SASEGT.

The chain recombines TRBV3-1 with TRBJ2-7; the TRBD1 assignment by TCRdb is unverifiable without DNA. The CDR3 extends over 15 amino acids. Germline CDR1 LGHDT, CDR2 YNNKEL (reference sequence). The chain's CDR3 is CASSRGTVSSYEQYF.

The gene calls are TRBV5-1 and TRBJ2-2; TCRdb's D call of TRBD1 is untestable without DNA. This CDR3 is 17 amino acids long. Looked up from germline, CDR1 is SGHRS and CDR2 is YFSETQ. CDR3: CASSINRDRGYTGELFF.

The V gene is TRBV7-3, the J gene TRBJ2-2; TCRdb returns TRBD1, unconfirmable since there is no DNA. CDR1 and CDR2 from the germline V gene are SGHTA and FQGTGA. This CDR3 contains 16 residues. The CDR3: CASSAIPGKNTGELFF.

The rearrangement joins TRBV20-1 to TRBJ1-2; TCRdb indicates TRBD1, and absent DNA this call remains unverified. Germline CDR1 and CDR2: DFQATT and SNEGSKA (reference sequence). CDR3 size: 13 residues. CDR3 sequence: CSAPSGGILSYTF.